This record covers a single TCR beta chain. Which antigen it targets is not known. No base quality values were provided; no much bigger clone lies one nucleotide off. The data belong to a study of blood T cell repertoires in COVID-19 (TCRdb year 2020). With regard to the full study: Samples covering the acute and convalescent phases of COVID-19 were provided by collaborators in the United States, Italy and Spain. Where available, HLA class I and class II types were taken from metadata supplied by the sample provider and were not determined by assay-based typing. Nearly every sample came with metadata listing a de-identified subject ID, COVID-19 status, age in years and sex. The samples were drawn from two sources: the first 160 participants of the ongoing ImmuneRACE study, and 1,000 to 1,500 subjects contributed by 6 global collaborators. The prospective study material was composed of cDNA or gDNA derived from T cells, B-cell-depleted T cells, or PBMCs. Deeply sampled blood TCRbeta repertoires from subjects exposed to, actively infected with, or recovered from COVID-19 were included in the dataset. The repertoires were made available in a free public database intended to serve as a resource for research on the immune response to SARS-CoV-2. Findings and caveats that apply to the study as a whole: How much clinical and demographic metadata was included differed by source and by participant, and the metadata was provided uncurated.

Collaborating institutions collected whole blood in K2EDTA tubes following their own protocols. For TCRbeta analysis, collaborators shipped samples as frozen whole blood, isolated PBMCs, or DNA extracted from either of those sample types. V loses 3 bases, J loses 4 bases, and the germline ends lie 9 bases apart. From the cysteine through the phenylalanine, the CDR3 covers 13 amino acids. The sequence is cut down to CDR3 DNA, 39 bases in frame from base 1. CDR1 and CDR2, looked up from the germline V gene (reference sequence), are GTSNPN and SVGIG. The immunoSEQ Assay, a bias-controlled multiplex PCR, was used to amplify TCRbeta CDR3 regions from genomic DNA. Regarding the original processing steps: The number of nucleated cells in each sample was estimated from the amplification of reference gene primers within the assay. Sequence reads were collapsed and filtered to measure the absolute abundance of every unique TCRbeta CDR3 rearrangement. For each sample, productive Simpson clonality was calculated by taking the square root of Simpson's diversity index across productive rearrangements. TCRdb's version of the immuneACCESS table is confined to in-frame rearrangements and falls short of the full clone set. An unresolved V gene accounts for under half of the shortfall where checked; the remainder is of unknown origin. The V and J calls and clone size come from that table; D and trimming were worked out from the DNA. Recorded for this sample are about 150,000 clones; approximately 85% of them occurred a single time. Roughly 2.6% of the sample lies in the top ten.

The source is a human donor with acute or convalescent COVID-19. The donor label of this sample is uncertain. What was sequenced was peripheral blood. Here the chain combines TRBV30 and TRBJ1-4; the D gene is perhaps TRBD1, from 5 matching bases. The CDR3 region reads CAWRDTNNEKLFF. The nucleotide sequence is TGTGCCTGGAGGGACACCAATAATGAAAAACTGTTTTTT.